The TCR beta chain under discussion was sequenced for a study of response to subunit inactivated influenza vaccine (dated 2018 in TCRdb). General notes on the study: Deep quantitative profiling of the T cell receptor repertoire was used in the study to follow responses to a trivalent subunit inactivated influenza vaccine. General study outcomes and caveats: The authors proposed that each seasonal influenza vaccination may bring in only a limited number of new T cells.

As to this clonotype: Its binding antigen is unknown. Base qualities were left out, and no much larger clone turns up one base away.

CDR3 length: 14 amino acids, cysteine to phenylalanine. Only CDR3 DNA is held: 42 bases, read in frame from base 1. The germline V gene yields KGHSH for CDR1 and LQKENI for CDR2. Between the V and J ends, shortened by 5 bases and 5 bases respectively, the junction contains 15 bases. To prepare the library, RT-PCR was applied. Sequenced on an Illumina HiSeq 2500. Through fastp at Q25 and MiXCR, TCRdb rebuilt clones from the public reads, retaining in-frame beta chains. For every CDR3 protein sequence, its rows merge into one entry that carries the most common genes and DNA. For this sample the table gives a few hundred thousand distinct CDR3 sequences, of which approximately 10% were detected only once. The ten largest clones add up to approximately 11% of the sample. These records were also assigned to another study, of T cells expressing NK-cell markers. The second study's authors report: 5'RACE template switching, by which a universal primer site and unique molecular identifiers were added, was used to make TCR beta cDNA libraries. In sorted CD3+CD56+NKG2C+, CD3+CD56+NKG2C- and CD3+CD56-NKG2C+ T-cell subsets from eight donors, TCR beta-chain repertoires were profiled. Among the eight sequenced donors, seven were HCMV-seropositive and one was HCMV-seronegative. In several experiments an anti-gammadeltaTCR antibody was added to restrict sorting to alphabetaTCR-expressing T cells. In 6 or 7 donors, the dominant CD3+CD56+NKG2C+ clonotypes ranked among the top 10 CD8+ clonotypes, making up 1.0-7.0% of CD8+ T cells. Those dominant clonotypes were again the most abundant among CD3+CD56-NKG2C+ cells in a handful of donors, at roughly 25-60.1%. Whether the expanded NKG2C-expressing T cell clones were specific for HCMV antigens was left unclear. All eight donors whose samples were sequenced were randomly selected healthy volunteers, three of them men and five women. To determine HCMV serostatus, a commercial ELISA kit was used to detect HCMV-specific IgG in serum. Ficoll density gradient centrifugation was used to isolate peripheral blood mononuclear cells from blood. Bulk peripheral blood T-cell repertoires were additionally sequenced from unsorted PBMC for about 6 donors. Priming for cDNA synthesis came from the TCR beta constant segment, and two successive PCR amplification steps followed. The libraries were sequenced on Illumina HiSeq 2000/2500, MiSeq or NextSeq, producing 2 x 150 bp reads. MIGEC was used to demultiplex reads and group the reads by UMI, and MiTCR was used to assemble and quantify clonotypes. To exclude erroneous sequences, any TCR cDNA sequence not supported by at least two reads was discarded. The tcR package was used for downstream repertoire analysis, and clonotypes were matched between fractions using CDR3 nucleotide sequence together with V segment. VDJmatch was used to annotate antigen specificity against VDJdb, with one amino acid substitution allowed in CDR3.

The source was PBMCs from blood, collected on the day of vaccination. The sequence joins TRBV18 to TRBJ2-5, with no confident D gene call. The clonotype was recovered from a man aged 45-65 years who received an inactivated influenza vaccine. Donor details come from another sample of the same person, matched by shared clones. The CDR3 region has the sequence CASSTVPVGETQYF. The DNA reads TGTGCCAGCTCAACGGTCCCCGTTGGGGAGACCCAGTACTTC. Outside the CDR3, residues come from the reference TRBV18 and TRBJ2-5 proteins, so the full variable domain is: NAGVMQNPRHLVRRRGQEARLRCSPMKGHSHVYWYRQLPEEGLKFMVYLQKENIIDESGMPKERFSAEFPKEGPSILRIQQVVRGDSAAYFCASSTVPVGETQYFGPGTRLLVL.